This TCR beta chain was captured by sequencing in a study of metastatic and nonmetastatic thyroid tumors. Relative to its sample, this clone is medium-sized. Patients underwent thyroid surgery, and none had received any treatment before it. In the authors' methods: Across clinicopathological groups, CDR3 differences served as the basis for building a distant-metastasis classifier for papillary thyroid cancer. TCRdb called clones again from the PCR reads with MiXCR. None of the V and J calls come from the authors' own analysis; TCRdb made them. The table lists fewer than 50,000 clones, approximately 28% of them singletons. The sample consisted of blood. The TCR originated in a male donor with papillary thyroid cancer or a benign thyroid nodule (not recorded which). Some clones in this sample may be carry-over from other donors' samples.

The CDR3 protein is CASSVGMNTEAFF. DNA of the CDR3: TGTGCCAGCAGTGTGGGGATGAACACTGAAGCTTTCTTT. This chain joins TRBV12-3 or TRBV12-4 and TRBJ1-1, with D uncertain. The CDR3 runs to 13 residues. V lost 5 bases, J lost 0 bases, and 7 bases lay in between.